The next 14 T cell receptor beta chains were all read from a single sample in a study of vaccination effects on CD4 cells after COVID-19. This table comes from immunoSEQ multiplex PCR, and its TCRdb copy is limited to in-frame clones, with some not included. This table holds 35,000 to 40,000 clones, about 66% found once. Before sequencing, viral peptide pools were used by the ViraFEST assay to expand antigen-specific CD4+ T cells. After more than 8 days in culture, the CD4+ T cells were isolated. Nucleocapsid antibodies were negative in the vaccine recipients, who had never had SARS-CoV-2 infection. Their specific antigens are unknown. This specimen was CD4+ T cells from PBMCs cultured with HCoV-OC43 spike peptides, taken before COVID-19 vaccination. Subset reported: HCoV-OC43 spike overlapping peptide pool stimulation. Receptors originate from a human donor who received a COVID-19 vaccine.

This clone was observed a few times. The J gene is TRBJ1-2, the V gene TRBV18, with TRBD1 matching over 9 bases. This CDR3 region has 17 residues. The germline V gene has CDR1 KGHSH and CDR2 LQKENI. V trimming: 3 bases; J trimming: 7 bases; junction bases outside the gene matches: 15. The CDR3, as DNA: TGTGCCAGCTCACCCCCTGCGTTTGTCGGGACAGGGCTTGGCTACACCTTC. It translates to CASSPPAFVGTGLGYTF.

This chain connects TRBV9 to TRBJ2-5; D uncertain. Germline CDR1 is SGDLS and CDR2 is YYNGEE. This CDR3 spans 14 amino acids. Trimming left V 0 bases short and J 3 bases short, with 9 bases between. CDR3 nucleotides: TGTGCCAGCAGCGTAGTGGGTTCCGAAGAGACCCAGTACTTC. Protein sequence: CASSVVGSEETQYF.

The chain links TRBV27 to TRBJ2-1, with 10 bases aligning to TRBD2. The germline V gene encodes CDR1 MNHEY and CDR2 SMNVEV (reference sequence). The J segment lost 3 bases and the V segment lost 5 bases, leaving 19 bases of the junction unmatched. This CDR3 has 20 residues. The CDR3 loop reads CASSPRGGTISGGIYNEQFF. In DNA, the CDR3 is TGTGCCAGCAGTCCGCGAGGGGGGACCATTAGCGGGGGGATCTACAATGAGCAGTTCTTC.

This clone occurred a few times. The rearrangement joins TRBV10-2 to TRBJ2-1, with 7 positions matching TRBD2. The CDR3 totals 15 residues. The germline CDR1 and CDR2 sequences are WSHSY and SAAADI. Trimming took 3 bases from V and 6 from J; bases not matched to a gene: 8. The CDR3 nucleotides read TGCGCCAGCAGTGATCCGGGGGGAGGTTCCAATGAGCAGTTCTTC. Its translation: CASSDPGGGSNEQFF.

This clone has a handful of counts. This chain uses TRBV5-4 with TRBJ1-6; D remains ambiguous. V lost 5 bases to trimming and J lost 7 bases, with 10 bases between them. CDR1 is SGHNT and CDR2 is YYREEE in the germline V gene (reference sequence). This CDR3 region has 13 residues. The CDR3 nucleotides are TGTGCCAGCAGGCAGGCGCGGAATTCACCCCTCCACTTT. As protein: CASRQARNSPLHF.

In this sample, this clone turned up a few times. The gene calls are TRBV18 and TRBJ1-2; D unclear. The germline CDR1 and CDR2 sequences are KGHSH and LQKENI. This CDR3 is 13 amino acids long. V was shortened by 2 bases and J by 0 bases, with 4 bases between the two germline ends. CDR3: CASSPDTNYGYTF. The CDR3 DNA reads TGTGCCAGCTCACCAGACACTAACTATGGCTACACCTTC.

The chain couples TRBV2 to TRBJ1-2, with D possibly being TRBD1 (5 bases). Germline V gene lookup returns CDR1 SNHLY and CDR2 FYNNEI. The V end was cut by 9 bases, the J end by 4 bases, with 15 bases between. The CDR3 extends over 13 amino acids. The CDR3 loop is CARGGAGLYGYTF. The CDR3 region has the DNA TGTGCCAGGGGGGGTGCAGGGCTCTATGGCTACACCTTC.

The rearrangement uses TRBV6-6 and TRBJ1-5; 8 nucleotides match TRBD1. V trimming: 5 bases; J trimming: 6 bases; junction bases outside the gene matches: 12. In germline, CDR1 is MNHNY, CDR2 SVGAGI (reference sequence). The CDR3 contains 16 residues. The CDR3 protein is CASSRSQGAFRQPQHF. The CDR3 bases are TGTGCCAGCAGTCGCTCTCAGGGGGCGTTTCGTCAGCCCCAGCATTTT.

This chain links TRBV30 with TRBJ1-5; 7 bases line up with TRBD1. The germline gives CDR1 GTSNPN, CDR2 SVGIG (reference sequence). J lost 3 bases, V lost 3 bases, and 14 bases had no gene match. The CDR3 extends over 17 amino acids. The CDR3 loop is CAWRAPGGSGNNQPQHF. The CDR3 DNA follows: TGTGCCTGGAGGGCCCCAGGGGGATCGGGGAACAATCAGCCCCAGCATTTT.

This rearrangement joins TRBV4-1 to TRBJ2-5; tentatively, D is TRBD1 (6 bases). Germline assignment: CDR1 MGHRA and CDR2 YSYEKL. The CDR3 contains 13 residues. V lost 3 bases and J 5 bases, leaving 10 bases between the germline ends. In nucleotides, the CDR3 is TGCGCCAGCAGCCAGGTGAGGGGGGAGACCCAGTACTTC. It is translated as CASSQVRGETQYF.

This chain joins TRBV7-9 and TRBJ1-2; TRBD1 matches at 7 bases. Germline V gene sequence: CDR1 SEHNR, CDR2 FQNEAQ (reference sequence). J gave up 5 bases and V 4 bases, and 10 bases lay outside the gene matches. This CDR3 contains 15 residues. The CDR3 nucleotides are TGTGCCAGCAGCTCAGCCAGAGGACAGGATTATGGCTACACCTTC. It encodes CASSSARGQDYGYTF.

This chain links TRBV29-1 with TRBJ1-2; D remains unclear. Germline V gives CDR1 SQVTM, CDR2 ANQGSEA. CDR3 length: 12 amino acids. V was pared by 4 bases and J by 1 base, with 7 bases between. CDR3 in DNA: TGCAGCGTTGGCCAGAGTAACTATGGCTACACCTTC. Protein: CSVGQSNYGYTF.

This clone showed up just a few times. J is TRBJ2-5 and V is TRBV7-2; D not resolved. CDR1 is SGHTA, CDR2 FQGNSA, per germline. V was cut by 6 bases and J by 5 bases, with 10 bases left in between. The CDR3 is 12 amino acids. The DNA of the CDR3 is TGTGCCAGCAGGGACGGCCGCGAGACCCAGTACTTC. It is translated as CASRDGRETQYF.

Only one count was recorded for this clone. The chain combines TRBV5-1 with TRBJ2-1; D is unclear. The CDR3 runs to 15 residues. Germline values: CDR1 SGHRS, CDR2 YFSETQ. The V end was cut by 6 bases, the J end by 2 bases, with 15 bases between. The CDR3 protein is CASKEGAQPYNEQFF. The CDR3, as DNA: TGCGCCAGCAAGGAAGGCGCGCAACCCTACAATGAGCAGTTCTTC. Complete variable domain (other parts from reference TRBV5-1 and TRBJ2-1): KAGVTQTPRYLIKTRGQQVTLSCSPISGHRSVSWYQQTPGQGLQFLFEYFSETQRNKGNFPGRFSGRQFSNSRSEMNVSTLELGDSALYLCASKEGAQPYNEQFFGPGTRLTVL.